A selection of T cell receptor beta chains follows, all from one sample in a study of blood T cell repertoires in COVID-19. Profiled with immunoSEQ multiplex PCR; TCRdb holds only in-frame clones, not every one. The repertoire holds about 130,000 clones, approximately 80% seen once, with 1.9% in the top ten. The sample consisted of peripheral blood. The receptors originated from a man between 65 and 79 years old with acute or convalescent COVID-19. CDR3s include the opening cysteine and the closing phenylalanine or tryptophan. D genes are given only for firm matches. The size entry is marked missing in some rows and otherwise reads once, few, many or a size class.

-,TRBJ2-3,TRBV5-1,TRBD1,18,TGCGCCAGCAGCGTACTCGGGACAGGGAGGACTAGCACAGATACGCAGTATTTT,CASSVLGTGRTSTDTQYF
-,TRBJ1-4,TRBV11-3,TRBD1,13,TGTGCCAGCAGCTTGGACAGGGTTGAAAAACTGTTTTTT,CASSLDRVEKLFF
-,TRBJ1-3,TRBV4-1,-,15,TGCGCCAGCAGCGGGTGGGGGGGCTCTGGAAACACCATATATTTT,CASSGWGGSGNTIYF
few,TRBJ1-1,TRBV2,-,15,TGTGCCAGCAGTGAAAGGGGCGCGACTGACACTGAAGCTTTCTTT,CASSERGATDTEAFF
-,TRBJ1-2,TRBV4-2,TRBD1,16,TGTGCCAGCAGCCGAATAGGACAGGGAGAGAACTATGGCTACACCTTC,CASSRIGQGENYGYTF
once,TRBJ1-1,TRBV19,-,14,TGTGCCAGTAGTCTGGGTTGGGGGGTCCATGAAGCTTTCTTT,CASSLGWGVHEAFF
-,TRBJ2-1,TRBV7-2,-,16,TGTGCCAGCAGCTTAGTAGGGGGTAGCTCCTACAATGAGCAGTTCTTC,CASSLVGGSSYNEQFF
-,TRBJ2-2,TRBV5-1,-,16,TGCGCCAGCAGCTTTAGTGAGGTCTTTTTCACCGGGGAGCTGTTTTTT,CASSFSEVFFTGELFF
-,TRBJ1-1,TRBV2,-,12,TGTGCCAGTGCGGGAGAGGACACTGAAGCTTTCTTT,CASAGEDTEAFF
-,TRBJ2-5,TRBV3-1/TRBV3-2,-,11,TGTGCCAGCAGCCAAGGAGGGACCCAGTACTTC,CASSQGGTQYF
-,TRBJ1-1,TRBV2,-,13,TGTGCCAGCAATGTACAGATGAACACTGAAGCTTTCTTT,CASNVQMNTEAFF
-,TRBJ1-5,TRBV27,-,13,TGTGCCAGCAGTTTCGAAAGAGGGCAGCCCCAGCATTTT,CASSFERGQPQHF
-,TRBJ2-3,TRBV27,-,15,TGTGCCAGCAGTTTATATGACACCTACACAGATACGCAGTATTTT,CASSLYDTYTDTQYF
-,TRBJ2-3,TRBV20-1,-,12,TGCAGTGCTAGTCCCTTTACAGATACGCAGTATTTT,CSASPFTDTQYF